The present TCR beta chain was sequenced within a study of shared clonotypes between healthy human individuals. Broader study findings: Across several donors, naive CD4 shared roughly 5%, naive CD8 around 4%, memory CD4 about 2.5%, memory CD8 about 0.4%.

Germline V gene sequence: CDR1 MRHNA, CDR2 SNTAGT. This CDR3 region has 14 residues. V was pared by 0 bases and J by 6 bases, with 1 base of the junction left unmatched. About 30,000 T cell genomes, or around 180 ng DNA, went into the sorted-subset replicate PCRs. Under the authors' procedure: For the immunoSEQ data, sequences were junction-only without quality scores, so filtering differed. Assay: immunoSEQ multiplex PCR; the TCRdb copy retains only in-frame clones and omits some. V and J calls and clone size are as listed in that table; D and trimming were resolved from the DNA. The table records 950,000 to 1,100,000 clones, roughly 75% of them present only once. The sample holds a few counts of this clone. Antigen specificity is unknown.

This clonotype was obtained from a man between 18 and 29 years old in good health. Specimen: memory CD4+ T cells sorted from blood. Subset: CD45RA-negative fraction. This sequence joins TRBV6-4 and TRBJ2-3; 9 nucleotides line up with TRBD2. As DNA, the CDR3 is TGTGCCAGCAGTGACTCGCGGGGGGGGGATACGCAGTATTTT. It yields the protein CASSDSRGGDTQYF.